The clone carrying this TCR beta chain was observed a handful of times. What it binds is unknown. Isolated RNA was reverse transcribed in full, so expressed TCRB transcripts were sequenced. Sequencing of naive, central memory and regulatory T cell samples gave an average of roughly 4 million reads. Clones were sequenced by immunoSEQ multiplex PCR, and TCRdb holds only the in-frame ones, with some missing. The sample yields about 410,000 clones, approximately 14% seen once. This sample is drawn from a study of beta chain features in type 1 diabetes. General study findings and limits: PCR might pick shorter templates more often, in the same way for patients and controls. Any HLA type influence on TCRB rearrangement was left unresolved here.

Germline lookup yields CDR1 LGHNT and CDR2 FRNRAP. Losses at the gene ends were 7 bases for V and 1 base for J; bases not matched to a gene: 10. The CDR3 length is 16 residues. This clonotype was obtained from a man aged 25 to 45 in good health. This chain uses TRBV12-5 with TRBJ2-3; TRBD2 aligns across 8 bases. The sample taken for sequencing was naive CD4+ T cells from blood. The CDR3 spells CASAEGKLAGTDTQYF. CDR3 coding DNA: TGTGCTAGTGCCGAGGGGAAACTAGCGGGCACAGATACGCAGTATTTT.